One T cell receptor (beta chain) is described in this entry. Its antigen is currently unknown. Germline loops: CDR1 MGHRA, CDR2 YSYEKL. There are 17 residues in the CDR3. V was clipped by 1 base and J by 4 bases; unmatched bases: 9. This sample is part of a study of CD8 T cell repertoires and HIV-1 epitope variants. Study information: Controls were a CMV, EBV and flu peptide pool, Ebola AY9 negative control, and no-peptide well.

Sequencing used immunoSEQ multiplex PCR; TCRdb keeps in-frame clones, though not all of them. The table lists 5,700 or so clones, 65% to 75% of them singletons. The chain has TRBV4-1 and TRBJ2-5, with 10 bases aligning to TRBD1. The receptor's source is a male donor with HIV. Sequenced material: cultured CD8+ T cells derived from PBMCs. CDR3 DNA: TGCGCCAGCAGCCAAGGGACAGGGGGTGGGACTAGAGAGACCCAGTACTTC. Translation: CASSQGTGGGTRETQYF.